These T cell receptor beta chains were read from a single sample in a study of blood T cell repertoires in COVID-19. Only in-frame clones appear in the TCRdb table, and some are missing; sequencing was by immunoSEQ multiplex PCR. The sample has 70,000 to 90,000 clones, around 84% seen once. Sequenced: peripheral blood. These receptors were collected from a human donor in a cohort sampled during active COVID-19. Both conserved end residues are part of each CDR3. The order of the fields is clone size, V gene, J gene, D gene, CDR3 protein, CDR3 DNA. The D gene is left open where the match is weak. Expanded clones are given a class, and other clones once, few, many or no size at all.

>.|TRBV9|TRBJ2-1|.
CASSVVLASVYNEQFF
TGTGCCAGCAGCGTAGTCCTAGCGTCTGTATACAATGAGCAGTTCTTC
>.|TRBV5-1|TRBJ2-5|.
CASSLLGQQETQYF
TGCGCCAGCAGCTTACTGGGACAACAAGAGACCCAGTACTTC
>.|TRBV6-1|TRBJ2-2|.
CASSDYGGYTGELFF
TGTGCCAGCAGTGATTACGGGGGATACACCGGGGAGCTGTTTTTT
>.|TRBV25-1|TRBJ2-7|.
CASSHPGVYEQYF
TGTGCCAGCAGCCACCCGGGGGTCTACGAGCAGTACTTC
>few|TRBV3-1/TRBV3-2|TRBJ1-2|TRBD1
CASSHGQGYGYTF
TGTGCCAGCAGCCATGGACAGGGGTATGGCTACACCTTC
>.|TRBV18|TRBJ1-1|TRBD1
CASSPPGQGAGLGTEAFF
TGTGCCAGCTCACCACCGGGACAGGGCGCCGGGCTGGGCACTGAAGCTTTCTTT
>.|TRBV6-5|TRBJ1-2|TRBD1
CASRPDRSYGYTF
TGTGCCAGCAGGCCGGACAGGAGCTATGGCTACACCTTC
>.|TRBV30|TRBJ2-2|TRBD2
CAWRPRGGVAGFYTGELFF
TGTGCCTGGAGGCCCCGTGGGGGGGTAGCGGGGTTCTACACCGGGGAGCTGTTTTTT
>.|TRBV6-4|TRBJ1-1|.
CASSDSSLQVVMNTEAFF
TGTGCCAGCAGTGACTCGAGCCTACAGGTGGTGATGAACACTGAAGCTTTCTTT
>.|TRBV18|TRBJ2-7|.
CASSSPGDPYEQYF
TGTGCCAGCTCATCGCCGGGGGACCCCTACGAGCAGTACTTC
>.|TRBV6-6|TRBJ2-7|TRBD2
CASSNPGLSSYEQYF
TGTGCCAGCAGTAACCCGGGACTAAGCTCCTACGAGCAGTACTTC